These 21 T cell receptor beta chains came from one sample sequenced in a study of cytomegalovirus exposure and HLA in healthy donors. The PCR employed 60 Vbeta primers together with 13 Jbeta primers. The assay was immunoSEQ multiplex PCR, and TCRdb's table has in-frame clones only and misses some. The table includes more than 65,000 clones, around two thirds detected once. Sequencing used PBMCs. The origin of the receptors is a woman aged 45 to 65 in good health and CMV-seropositive.

V usage is TRBV6-1 and J usage is TRBJ1-5; D gene uncertain. The CDR3 extends over 15 amino acids. V lost 6 bases and J 7 bases, leaving 19 bases between the germline ends. The V gene's germline CDR1 is MNHNS and CDR2 SASEGT. The CDR3 is CASSQSLQSGQPQHF. CDR3 DNA: TGTGCCAGCAGCCAGTCCCTTCAGAGCGGCCAGCCCCAGCATTTT.

This clone came up a few times. The rearrangement links TRBV7-9 to TRBJ1-2; 7 positions agree with TRBD1. CDR1 is SEHNR and CDR2 is FQNEAQ in the germline V gene (reference sequence). V shed 5 bases and J 3 bases; nucleotides not matched to a gene: 18. The CDR3 covers 18 residues. CDR3 nucleotides: TGTGCCAGCAGCGCTTTAGCAGATGGCGACAGGGTTTACTATGGCTACACCTTC. Translated, it gives CASSALADGDRVYYGYTF.

This clone was found a few times. The V and J genes are TRBV7-9 and TRBJ2-2; TRBD1 matches at 9 bases. CDR1 SEHNR and CDR2 FQNEAQ come from the germline V gene (reference sequence). This CDR3 region has 14 residues. Trimming cost V 11 bases and J 5 bases; bases outside gene matches: 9. The DNA of the CDR3 is TGTGCCGTCGGCGGGACAGGGAAGACCGGGGAGCTGTTTTTT. Encoded protein: CAVGGTGKTGELFF.

The chain combines TRBV6-6 with TRBJ1-2; TRBD1 agrees at 9 bases. There are 13 residues in the CDR3. V was pared by 5 bases and J by 8 bases, with 6 bases of the junction left unmatched. Germline CDR1 is MNHNY and CDR2 is SVGAGI (reference sequence). CDR3 nucleotide sequence: TGTGCCAGCAGTCTACAGGGGGCGCAAGGCTACACCTTC. It yields the protein CASSLQGAQGYTF.

The chain carries TRBV5-1 and TRBJ1-4, with D hard to call. Germline V gene lookup returns CDR1 SGHRS and CDR2 YFSETQ. Trimming left V 0 bases short and J 7 bases short, with 4 bases between. This CDR3 region has 12 residues. This chain's CDR3 is CASSLVGEKLFF. Here the CDR3 DNA reads TGCGCCAGCAGCTTGGTCGGTGAAAAACTGTTTTTT.

The CDR3: CASSRTSGGAHEQYF. As DNA, the CDR3 is TGCGCCAGCAGCAGGACTAGCGGGGGGGCCCACGAGCAGTACTTC. This chain joins TRBV5-1 and TRBJ2-7; 15 bases match TRBD2. V shed 4 bases, J shed 5 bases, and the junction held 4 bases outside the gene matches. The CDR3 loop spans 15 amino acids. Germline V gene lookup returns CDR1 SGHRS and CDR2 YFSETQ.

The chain recombines TRBV6-6 with TRBJ1-3; D gene unclear. Trimming shortened V by 4 bases and J by 4 bases, and 11 bases separated the two germline ends. The CDR3 length is 14 residues. Germline V CDR1 and CDR2: MNHNY, SVGAGI (reference sequence). The DNA of the CDR3 is TGTGCCAGCAGTTCACAGATGCGAGGAAACACCATATATTTT. This codes for CASSSQMRGNTIYF.

This clone was counted only a few times. Other DNA sequences from this sample encode an identical CDR3 as well. CDR3 sequence: CASSLGLAGGVGTDTQYF. The CDR3 bases are TGCGCCAGCAGCTTGGGACTAGCGGGGGGGGTGGGCACAGATACGCAGTATTTT. The chain recombines TRBV5-1 with TRBJ2-3; TRBD2 aligns across 14 bases. Looked up from germline, CDR1 is SGHRS and CDR2 is YFSETQ. Germline trimming cut 0 bases from V and 1 base from J; bases unmatched to any gene: 4. The CDR3 spans 18 residues.

This clone has more than one count but fewer than ten. The chain links TRBV9 to TRBJ1-1; 12 bases are shared with TRBD1. CDR1 is SGDLS, CDR2 YYNGEE, per germline. The ends lost 4 bases at V and 5 bases at J; junction bases unmatched: 9. The CDR3 length is 16 residues. The CDR3 protein is CASSKGQGARGTEAFF. As DNA, the CDR3 is TGTGCCAGCAGCAAGGGACAGGGGGCGAGGGGGACTGAAGCTTTCTTT.

The chain employs TRBV5-4 and TRBJ2-5, with 13 bases identical to TRBD2. The J segment lost 5 bases and the V segment lost 5 bases, leaving 9 bases of the junction unmatched. The CDR3 runs to 16 residues. From germline, CDR1 is SGHNT and CDR2 YYREEE (reference sequence). CDR3 DNA sequence: TGTGCCAGCAGTCGCGGGACTAGCGGGGACGGGGAGACCCAGTACTTC. It yields the protein CASSRGTSGDGETQYF. The full variable domain, in which reference TRBV5-4 and TRBJ2-5 provide the parts outside the CDR3, is ETGVTQSPTHLIKTRGQQVTLRCSSQSGHNTVSWYQQALGQGPQFIFQYYREEENGRGNFPPRFSGLQFPNYSSELNVNALELDDSALYLCASSRGTSGDGETQYFGPGTRLLVL.

The gene calls are TRBV29-1 and TRBJ2-1; 7 bases fit TRBD1. Per the germline V gene, CDR1 is SQVTM and CDR2 is ANQGSEA. The CDR3 loop spans 16 amino acids. The junction had 12 bases not matched to a gene; V was cut back by 5 bases and J by 2 bases. The CDR3 reads CSVPVRQGRAYNEQFF. The CDR3 bases are TGCAGCGTTCCCGTCAGACAGGGTAGGGCCTACAATGAGCAGTTCTTC.

The chain uses TRBV6-1 and TRBJ1-5, with a tentative D call TRBD1 (6 bases). Germline V gene sequence: CDR1 MNHNS, CDR2 SASEGT. CDR3 length: 14 residues. The germline V and J ends were trimmed by 6 bases and 4 bases, with 13 bases remaining between them. DNA for the CDR3: TGTGCCAGCAGGGGGGGGCGGGTGAATCAGCCCCAGCATTTT. It translates to CASRGGRVNQPQHF.

This clone was observed a few times. The chain links TRBV19 to TRBJ1-4; a possible D gene is TRBD1 (5 bases). CDR1 is LNHDA, CDR2 SQIVND, per germline (reference sequence). The CDR3 is 13 residues long. Trimming stripped 3 bases from V and 8 bases from J, with 10 bases between. The CDR3 is CASSMRSGEKLFF. The CDR3 DNA reads TGTGCCAGTAGTATGAGGTCAGGGGAAAAACTGTTTTTT.

V gene TRBV7-3 combines with J gene TRBJ2-3, with 9 bases lining up with TRBD2. V trimming: 5 bases; J trimming: 4 bases; junction bases outside the gene matches: 10. CDR1 and CDR2 from the germline V gene are SGHTA and FQGTGA. The CDR3 sequence is 16 residues long. CDR3 sequence: CASSGIGGGAPDTQYF. The CDR3, as DNA: TGTGCCAGCAGCGGTATTGGCGGGGGGGCCCCAGATACGCAGTATTTT.

The rearrangement links TRBV5-1 to TRBJ1-2; D remains unclear. The V gene's germline CDR1 is SGHRS and CDR2 YFSETQ. The CDR3 covers 13 residues. Between the trimmed V and J ends, which lost 0 bases and 0 bases, there was a span of 3 bases. The CDR3 region has the DNA TGCGCCAGCAGCTTGGCTGCTAACTATGGCTACACCTTC. As protein: CASSLAANYGYTF.

The chain combines TRBV2 with TRBJ2-3; 10 bases fit TRBD2. The CDR3 has 16 amino acids. Germline lookup yields CDR1 SNHLY and CDR2 FYNNEI. The trim removed 5 bases at V and 2 bases at J, leaving 7 bases unmatched. CDR3 DNA: TGTGCCAGCAGTAAGGTAGCGGGGGGCTACACAGATACGCAGTATTTT. This gives the protein CASSKVAGGYTDTQYF.

A word on this clone: At one end the junction does not follow the germline gene, possibly because of a read error. The V and J genes are TRBV7-9 and TRBJ2-1; D remains ambiguous. Germline CDR1 reads SEHNR; CDR2 reads FQNEAQ (reference sequence). CDR3 size: 12 residues. The CDR3 nucleotides read TGTTCCAGCAGCCGAGGCGGAGATGAGCAGTTCTTC. Its translation is CSSSRGGDEQFF.

This chain uses TRBV19 with TRBJ1-2; D is possibly TRBD1 (5 bases). The germline V and J ends were trimmed by 4 bases and 2 bases, with 14 bases remaining between them. Germline V lookup: CDR1 LNHDA, CDR2 SQIVND (reference sequence). The CDR3 is 15 residues long. The CDR3 sequence: CASSSGTRGNYGYTF. CDR3 coding DNA: TGTGCCAGTAGTAGCGGGACGCGGGGAAACTATGGCTACACCTTC.

V usage is TRBV18 and J usage is TRBJ1-3; TRBD1 matches 7 bases. The germline V gene encodes CDR1 KGHSH and CDR2 LQKENI. The CDR3 runs to 14 residues. J lost 1 base, V lost 6 bases, and 3 bases had no gene match. CDR3 residues: CASSRDSSGNTIYF. CDR3 in DNA: TGTGCCAGCTCGAGGGACAGTTCTGGAAACACCATATATTTT.

CDR3 bases: TGTGCCAGCAGCCCCGACAGGGTGAATTCACCCCTCCACTTT. Its translation: CASSPDRVNSPLHF. The chain couples TRBV6-5 to TRBJ1-6; TRBD1 matches at 7 bases. This CDR3 spans 14 amino acids. Germline V CDR1 and CDR2: MNHEY, SVGAGI. After removal of 6 bases from V and 7 bases from J, the junction contained 6 bases not matched to a gene.

This clone has more than one count but fewer than ten. V and J are TRBV7-6 and TRBJ1-6, with 7 nucleotides matching TRBD1. The V segment lost 10 bases and the J segment 7 bases; nucleotides outside the gene matches: 7. The CDR3 is 13 amino acids. The germline gives CDR1 SGHVS, CDR2 FNYEAQ. CDR3 coding DNA: TGTGCCACCAAGGCAGGGGGGAATTCACCCCTCCACTTT. Its translation is CATKAGGNSPLHF.